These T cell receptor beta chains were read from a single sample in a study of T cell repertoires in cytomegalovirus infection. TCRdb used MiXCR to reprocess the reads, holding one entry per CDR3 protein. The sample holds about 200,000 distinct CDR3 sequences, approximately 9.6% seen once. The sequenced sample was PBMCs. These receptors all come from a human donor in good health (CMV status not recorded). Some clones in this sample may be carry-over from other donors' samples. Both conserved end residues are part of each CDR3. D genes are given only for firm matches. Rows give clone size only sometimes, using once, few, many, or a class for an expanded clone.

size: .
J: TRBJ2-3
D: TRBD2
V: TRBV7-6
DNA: TGTGCCAGCAGCTTGCGAAGCGGGGTCGCAGATACGCAGTATTTT
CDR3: CASSLRSGVADTQYF

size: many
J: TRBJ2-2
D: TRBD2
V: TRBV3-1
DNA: TGTGCCAGCAGCCAGACTAGCGGGAGGAACACCGGGGAGCTGTTTTTT
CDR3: CASSQTSGRNTGELFF

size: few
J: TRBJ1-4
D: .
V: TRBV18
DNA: TGTGCCAGCTCACCCCGACAGGCTGCAACTAATGAAAAACTGTTTTTT
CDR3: CASSPRQAATNEKLFF

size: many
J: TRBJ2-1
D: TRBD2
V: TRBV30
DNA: TGTGCCTGGAGTCCCTGGACTAGCAATGAGCAGTTCTTC
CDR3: CAWSPWTSNEQFF

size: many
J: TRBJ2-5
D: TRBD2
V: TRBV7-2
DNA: TGTGCCAGCAGCCGCCCCAAATTAGCGGGAGTAGGGGAGACCCAGTACTTC
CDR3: CASSRPKLAGVGETQYF

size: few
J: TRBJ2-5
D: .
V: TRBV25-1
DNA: TGTGCCAGCAGTGAACTGGTGGTAGGGGAGACTGGGAAAGAGACCCAGTACTTC
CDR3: CASSELVVGETGKETQYF

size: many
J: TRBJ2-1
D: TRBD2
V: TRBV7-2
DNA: TGTGCCAGCAGTCGAGAGCGGGGGGTATACAATGAGCAGTTCTTC
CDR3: CASSRERGVYNEQFF

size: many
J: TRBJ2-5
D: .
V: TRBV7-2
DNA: TGTGCCAGCAGCTTACGGGGCCAAGAGACCCAGTACTTC
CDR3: CASSLRGQETQYF

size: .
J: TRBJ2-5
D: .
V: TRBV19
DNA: TGTGCCAGTAGTCAGATATTCCAAGAGACCCAGTACTTC
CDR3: CASSQIFQETQYF

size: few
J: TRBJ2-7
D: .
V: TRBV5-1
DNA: TGCGCCAGCCGCTCGACCACACAAATCGGGGAGCAGTACTTC
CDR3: CASRSTTQIGEQYF

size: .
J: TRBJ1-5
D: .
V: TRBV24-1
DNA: TGTGCCACCAGTGAATCCGGGCCCACCTCGCCCCAGCATTTT
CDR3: CATSESGPTSPQHF

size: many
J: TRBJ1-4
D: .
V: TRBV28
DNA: TGTGCCAGCAGTTTATTCGGGGTCTCTGAAAAACTGTTTTTT
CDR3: CASSLFGVSEKLFF

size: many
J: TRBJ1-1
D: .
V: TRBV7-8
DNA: TGTGCCAGCAGCTTACAACCCCCCAGGGGAGGAACTGAAGCTTTCTTT
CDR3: CASSLQPPRGGTEAFF

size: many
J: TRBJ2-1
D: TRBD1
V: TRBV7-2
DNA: TGTGCCAGCAGCATTGACAGGGGTTCCTACAATGAGCAGTTCTTC
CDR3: CASSIDRGSYNEQFF

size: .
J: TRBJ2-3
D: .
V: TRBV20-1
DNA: TGCAGTGCTCTGACTCCCACTCTTCGGGATACGCAGTATTTT
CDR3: CSALTPTLRDTQYF

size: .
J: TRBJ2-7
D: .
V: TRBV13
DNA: TGTGCCAGCAGCTTCCGGGCCCTTGTAGGGTTATCCGAGCAGTACTTC
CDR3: CASSFRALVGLSEQYF

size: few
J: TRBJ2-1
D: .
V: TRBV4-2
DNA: TGTGCCAGCAGCCAAGACTACCTCTCCTACAATGAGCAGTTCTTC
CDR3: CASSQDYLSYNEQFF

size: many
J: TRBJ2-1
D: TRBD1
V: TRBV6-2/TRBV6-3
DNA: TGTGCCAGCAGCAGAAATGGACAGGGTAGGGGTGAGCAGTTCTTC
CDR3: CASSRNGQGRGEQFF

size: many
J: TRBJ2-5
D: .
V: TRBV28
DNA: TGTGCCAGCAGTTTATCAGGACAGAGCCAAGAGACCCAGTACTTC
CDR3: CASSLSGQSQETQYF

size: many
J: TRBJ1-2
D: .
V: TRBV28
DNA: TGTGCCAGCAGGTCAGGGTTATTTGGCTACACCTTC
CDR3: CASRSGLFGYTF

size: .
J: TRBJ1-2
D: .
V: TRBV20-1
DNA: TGCAGTGCTAGAGTTTTTTCAGGGAACTATGGCTACACCTTC
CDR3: CSARVFSGNYGYTF

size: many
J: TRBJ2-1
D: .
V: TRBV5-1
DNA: TGCGCCAGCAGCTTCGGCCCAGACAATGAGCAGTTCTTC
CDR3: CASSFGPDNEQFF

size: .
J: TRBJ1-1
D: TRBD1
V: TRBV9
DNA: TGTGCCAGCAGCGTTACAGGGGGTACTGAAGCTTTCTTT
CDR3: CASSVTGGTEAFF

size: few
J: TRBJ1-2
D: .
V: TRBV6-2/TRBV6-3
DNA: TGTGCCAGCAGTTTCGGTGGAGACTTCTACACCTTC
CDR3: CASSFGGDFYTF

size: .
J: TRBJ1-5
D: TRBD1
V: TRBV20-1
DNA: TGCAGTGCTAGAGATGGGGCAGGGGGTAAACAGCCCCAGCATTTT
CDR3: CSARDGAGGKQPQHF

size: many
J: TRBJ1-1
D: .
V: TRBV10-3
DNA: TGTGCCATCAGTGAGAGGACATCTCCTGAAGCTTTCTTT
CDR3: CAISERTSPEAFF

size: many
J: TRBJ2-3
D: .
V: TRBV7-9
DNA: TGTGCCAGCAGCCCCCGGACCAACAGCACAGATACGCAGTATTTT
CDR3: CASSPRTNSTDTQYF

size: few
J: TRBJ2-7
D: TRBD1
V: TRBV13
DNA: TGTGCCAGCAGCCATCGAGGGACAGGGTTATACGAGCAGTACTTC
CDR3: CASSHRGTGLYEQYF

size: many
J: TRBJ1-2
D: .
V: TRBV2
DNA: TGTGCCAGCGATCCCGGGACCGGACTTCCTTATGGCTACACCTTC
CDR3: CASDPGTGLPYGYTF

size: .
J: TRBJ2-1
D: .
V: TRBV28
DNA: TGTGCCAGCAGTTTAACCCCTAGCGCATCCTACAATGAGCAGTTCTTC
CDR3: CASSLTPSASYNEQFF

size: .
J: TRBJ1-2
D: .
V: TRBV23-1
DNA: TGCGCCAGCAGTCAATCGACAGCAAACTATGGCTACACCTTC
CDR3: CASSQSTANYGYTF

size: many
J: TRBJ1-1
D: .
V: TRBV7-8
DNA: TGTGCCAGCAGCTGGCATCTGAACACTGAAGCTTTCTTT
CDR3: CASSWHLNTEAFF

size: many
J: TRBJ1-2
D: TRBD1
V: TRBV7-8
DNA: TGTGCCAGCAGCTCCGGGACAGCGGATGGCTACACCTTC
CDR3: CASSSGTADGYTF

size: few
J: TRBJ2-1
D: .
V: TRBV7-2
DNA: TGTGCCAGCAGCTTACGGTCACTAGACAGTAGGCAGTTCTTC
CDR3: CASSLRSLDSRQFF

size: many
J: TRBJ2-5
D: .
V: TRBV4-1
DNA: TGCGCCAGCAGCCCAAGTCAGGCCCAGGAGACCCAGTACTTC
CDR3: CASSPSQAQETQYF

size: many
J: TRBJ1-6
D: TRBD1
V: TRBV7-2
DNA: TGTGCCAGCAGCTTCAGGACAGGGGGTATTATTAATTCACCCCTCCACTTT
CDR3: CASSFRTGGIINSPLHF

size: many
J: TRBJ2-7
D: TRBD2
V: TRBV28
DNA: TGTGCCACCAAAGCGGGAGGGCCCCACGAGCAGTACTTC
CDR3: CATKAGGPHEQYF

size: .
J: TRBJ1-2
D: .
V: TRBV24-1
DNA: TGTGCCACCAGTGATTTTGACAGAGCCTATGGCTACACCTTC
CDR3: CATSDFDRAYGYTF

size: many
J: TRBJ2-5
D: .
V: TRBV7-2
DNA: TGTGCCAGCAGCTTAGGAACAGGGAGGGAGACCCAGTACTTC
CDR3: CASSLGTGRETQYF

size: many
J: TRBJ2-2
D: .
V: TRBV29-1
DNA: TGCAGCGTTGCCCTCACCGGGGAGCTGTTTTTT
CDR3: CSVALTGELFF

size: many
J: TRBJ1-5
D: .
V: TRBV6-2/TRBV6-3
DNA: TGTGCCAGCAGGCAGGACAGTACCAATCAGCCCCAGCATTTT
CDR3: CASRQDSTNQPQHF

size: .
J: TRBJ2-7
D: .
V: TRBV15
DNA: TGTGCCACCAGCAGAGATCGACTCCTCTCCTACGAGCAGTACTTC
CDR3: CATSRDRLLSYEQYF

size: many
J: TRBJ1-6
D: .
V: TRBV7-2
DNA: TGTGCCAGCAAGAGTGGTTCACCCCTCCACTTT
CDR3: CASKSGSPLHF

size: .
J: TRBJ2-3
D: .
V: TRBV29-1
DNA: TGCAGCGGGGGGGAGGGACAGAACACAGATACGCAGTATTTT
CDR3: CSGGEGQNTDTQYF

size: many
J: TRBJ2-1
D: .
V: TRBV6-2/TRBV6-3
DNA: TGTGCCAGCAGTTACTCTGGAGCTGAGCAGTTCTTC
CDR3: CASSYSGAEQFF

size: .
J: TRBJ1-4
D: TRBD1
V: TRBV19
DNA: TGTGCCAGTAGTATCGGGGACAGGGGATATGAAAAACTGTTTTTT
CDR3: CASSIGDRGYEKLFF

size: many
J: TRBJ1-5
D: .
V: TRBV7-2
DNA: TGTGCCAGCAGCGCCTCGGGGGCGATTCAGCCCCAGCATTTT
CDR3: CASSASGAIQPQHF

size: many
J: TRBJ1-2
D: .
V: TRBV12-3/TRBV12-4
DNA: TGTGCCAGCAGTTTAGACGGGCAGGGAGGCGGCTACACCTTC
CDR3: CASSLDGQGGGYTF

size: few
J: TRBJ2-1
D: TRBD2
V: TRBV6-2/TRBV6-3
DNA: TGTGCCAGCAGTTATGTATTAGCGGGGGGAAGAAGCTCCTACAATGAGCAGTTCTTC
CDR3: CASSYVLAGGRSSYNEQFF

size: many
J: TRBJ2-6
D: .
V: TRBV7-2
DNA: TGTGCCAGCAGCTTACGGAGCCTAGGGGCCGCCAACGTCCTGACTTTC
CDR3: CASSLRSLGAANVLTF